Listed below are T cell receptor beta chains from one sample, sequenced in a study of OX40 agonist ivuxolimab in advanced cancers. Profiled with immunoSEQ multiplex PCR; TCRdb holds only in-frame clones, not every one. The top ten hold roughly 16% of the sample, which has roughly 40,000 clones, about 90% seen once. The specimen was CD4+ or CD8+ T cells sorted from blood, collected in a trial of the OX40 agonist ivuxolimab. The receptors stem from an adult with an advanced solid tumor such as melanoma, head and neck, liver or kidney cancer. Each CDR3 is given with its conserved first and last residue. Each record gives: CDR3 length, V gene, D gene, J gene, clone size, CDR3 DNA, CDR3 protein. D genes are given only for firm matches. Clone size, where shown, is once, few, many, or a class for clones that have expanded.

>18|TRBV29-1|TRBD2|TRBJ2-1|.
TGCAGCGTTACGGGACTAGCGGGGGGCCACCTAACCTACAATGAGCAGTTCTTC
CSVTGLAGGHLTYNEQFF
>16|TRBV16|TRBD1|TRBJ1-5|few
TGTGCCAGCAGCCAATTGGGCAGGGGGCGAGATCAGCCCCAGCATTTT
CASSQLGRGRDQPQHF
>16|TRBV27|.|TRBJ1-6|.
TGTGCCAGCAGCCGCGGGCTTAGCTCCTATAATTCACCCCTCCACTTT
CASSRGLSSYNSPLHF
>14|TRBV10-3|TRBD1|TRBJ2-3|once
TGTGCCATCAGAGGGACAGGGGGCACAGATACGCAGTATTTT
CAIRGTGGTDTQYF
>15|TRBV30|.|TRBJ2-5|.
TGTGCCTGGAGTGTACCGCGTAGTCGAGGTTGGACCCAGTACTTC
CAWSVPRSRGWTQYF
>17|TRBV7-9|.|TRBJ1-3|.
TGTGCCAGCAGCCCCTTAGCTGTCCAAAGGCCGCCAAACACCATATATTTT
CASSPLAVQRPPNTIYF
>15|TRBV6-4|TRBD2|TRBJ2-1|.
TGTGCCACCTCAGGCCGGGGGGAAGGCGGGGATGAGCAGTTCTTC
CATSGRGEGGDEQFF
>15|TRBV6-1|.|TRBJ2-7|.
TGTGCCAGCAGTGAAGCGAGAGGATCCTCCTACGAGCAGTACTTC
CASSEARGSSYEQYF
>13|TRBV19|.|TRBJ1-3|.
TGTGCCAGTAGTATAGGCCGCCGGGACACCATATATTTT
CASSIGRRDTIYF
>17|TRBV5-8|.|TRBJ2-6|few
TGTGCCAGTAAACCCCCAGGCAGGGGTACTGGGGCCAACGTCCTGACTTTC
CASKPPGRGTGANVLTF
>13|TRBV5-4|.|TRBJ1-1|once
TGTGCCAGCAGCTTTGGGTCAGGAGGTGAAGCTTTCTTT
CASSFGSGGEAFF
>16|TRBV6-5|.|TRBJ1-3|.
TGTGCCAGCAGTTATAGTTTGGGTTTCGGCGGAAACACCATATATTTT
CASSYSLGFGGNTIYF
>15|TRBV15|.|TRBJ2-1|.
TGTGCCACCAGCAGAGGCCGGGACACTAACAATGAGCAGTTCTTC
CATSRGRDTNNEQFF